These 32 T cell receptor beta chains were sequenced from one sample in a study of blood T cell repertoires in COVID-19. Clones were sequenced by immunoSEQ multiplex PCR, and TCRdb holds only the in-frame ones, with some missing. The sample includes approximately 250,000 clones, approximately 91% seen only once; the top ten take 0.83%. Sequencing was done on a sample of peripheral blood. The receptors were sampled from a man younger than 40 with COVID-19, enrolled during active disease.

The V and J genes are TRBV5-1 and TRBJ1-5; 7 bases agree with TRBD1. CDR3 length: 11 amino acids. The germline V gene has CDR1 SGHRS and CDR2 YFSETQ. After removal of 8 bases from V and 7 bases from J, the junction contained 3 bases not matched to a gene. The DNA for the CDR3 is TGCGCCAGAGGACAGGACCAGCCCCAGCATTTT. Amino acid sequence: CARGQDQPQHF. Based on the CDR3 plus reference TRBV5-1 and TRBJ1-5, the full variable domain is KAGVTQTPRYLIKTRGQQVTLSCSPISGHRSVSWYQQTPGQGLQFLFEYFSETQRNKGNFPGRFSGRQFSNSRSEMNVSTLELGDSALYLCARGQDQPQHFGDGTRLSIL.

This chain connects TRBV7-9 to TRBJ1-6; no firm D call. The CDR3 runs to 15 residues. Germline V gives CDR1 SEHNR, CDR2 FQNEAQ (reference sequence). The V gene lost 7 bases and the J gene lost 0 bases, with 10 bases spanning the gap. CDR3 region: CASKDGDSYNSPLHF. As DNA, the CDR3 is TGTGCCAGCAAGGACGGGGACTCCTATAATTCACCCCTCCACTTT.

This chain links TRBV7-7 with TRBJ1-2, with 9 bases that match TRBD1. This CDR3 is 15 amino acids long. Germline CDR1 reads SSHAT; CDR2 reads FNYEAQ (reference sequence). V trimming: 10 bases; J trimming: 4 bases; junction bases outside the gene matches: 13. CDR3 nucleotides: TGTGCCATCCAAAATAGGGACAGGGTTTTCTATGGCTACACCTTC. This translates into CAIQNRDRVFYGYTF.

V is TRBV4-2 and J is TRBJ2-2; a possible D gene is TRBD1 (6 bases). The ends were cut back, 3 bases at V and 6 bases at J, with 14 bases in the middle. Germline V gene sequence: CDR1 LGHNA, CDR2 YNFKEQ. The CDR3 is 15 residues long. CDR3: CASSQPTGTAGELFF. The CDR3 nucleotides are TGTGCCAGCAGCCAGCCAACAGGGACGGCCGGGGAGCTGTTTTTT.

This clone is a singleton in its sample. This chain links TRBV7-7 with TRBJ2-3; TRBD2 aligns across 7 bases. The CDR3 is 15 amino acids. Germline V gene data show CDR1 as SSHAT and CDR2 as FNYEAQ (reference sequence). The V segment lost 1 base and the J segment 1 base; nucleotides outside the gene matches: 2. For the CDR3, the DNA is TGTGCCAGCAGCTTAGGACTAGCCCGCACAGATACGCAGTATTTT. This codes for CASSLGLARTDTQYF.

CDR3 DNA sequence: TGTGCCAGCAGCCCCCCCGGGGGAAACATTCAGTACTTC. Translated: CASSPPGGNIQYF. V is TRBV13 and J is TRBJ2-4, with D perhaps matching TRBD2 (6 bases). Germline CDR1 PRHDT, CDR2 FYEKMQ (reference sequence). The CDR3 runs 13 residues. Trimming took 5 bases from V and 6 from J, leaving 11 bases between them. The full variable domain, completed using reference TRBV13 and TRBJ2-4, is AAGVIQSPRHLIKEKRETATLKCYPIPRHDTVYWYQQGPGQDPQFLISFYEKMQSDKGSIPDRFSAQQFSDYHSELNMSSLELGDSALYFCASSPPGGNIQYFGAGTRLSVL.

The CDR3 sequence is CASSFLGTSAEQYF. Here the CDR3 DNA reads TGTGCCAGCAGTTTTTTAGGTACTAGCGCCGAGCAGTACTTC. The chain couples TRBV27 to TRBJ2-7; TRBD2 matches at 7 bases. Looked up from germline, CDR1 is MNHEY and CDR2 is SMNVEV (reference sequence). The J segment lost 6 bases and the V segment lost 3 bases, leaving 8 bases of the junction unmatched. The CDR3 length is 14 residues.

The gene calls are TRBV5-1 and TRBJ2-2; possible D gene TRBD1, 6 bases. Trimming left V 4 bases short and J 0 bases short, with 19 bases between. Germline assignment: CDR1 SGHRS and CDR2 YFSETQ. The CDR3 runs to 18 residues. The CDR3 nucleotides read TGCGCCAGCAGCCCGCACCTCACAGGGCTCGCGAACACCGGGGAGCTGTTTTTT. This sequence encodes CASSPHLTGLANTGELFF. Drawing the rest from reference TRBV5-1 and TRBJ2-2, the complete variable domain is KAGVTQTPRYLIKTRGQQVTLSCSPISGHRSVSWYQQTPGQGLQFLFEYFSETQRNKGNFPGRFSGRQFSNSRSEMNVSTLELGDSALYLCASSPHLTGLANTGELFFGEGSRLTVL.

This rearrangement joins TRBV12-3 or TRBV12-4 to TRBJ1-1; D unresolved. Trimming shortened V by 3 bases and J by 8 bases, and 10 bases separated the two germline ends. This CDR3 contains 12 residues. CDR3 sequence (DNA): TGTGCCAGCAGTTTGATTAGCAGCGAAGCTTTCTTT. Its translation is CASSLISSEAFF.

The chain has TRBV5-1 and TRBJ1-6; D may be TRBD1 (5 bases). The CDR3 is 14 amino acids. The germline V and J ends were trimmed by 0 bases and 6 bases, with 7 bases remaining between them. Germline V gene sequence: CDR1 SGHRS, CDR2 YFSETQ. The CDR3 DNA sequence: TGCGCCAGCAGCTTGGGGGACTTTAATTCACCCCTCCACTTT. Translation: CASSLGDFNSPLHF.

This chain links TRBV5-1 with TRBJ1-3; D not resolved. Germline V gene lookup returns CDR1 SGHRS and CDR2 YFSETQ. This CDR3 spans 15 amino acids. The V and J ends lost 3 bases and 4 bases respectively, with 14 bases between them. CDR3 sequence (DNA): TGCGCCAGCAGCTCGGACGGTCGAGGGGGAAACACCATATATTTT. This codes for CASSSDGRGGNTIYF. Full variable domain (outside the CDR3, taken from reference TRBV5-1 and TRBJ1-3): KAGVTQTPRYLIKTRGQQVTLSCSPISGHRSVSWYQQTPGQGLQFLFEYFSETQRNKGNFPGRFSGRQFSNSRSEMNVSTLELGDSALYLCASSSDGRGGNTIYFGEGSWLTVV.

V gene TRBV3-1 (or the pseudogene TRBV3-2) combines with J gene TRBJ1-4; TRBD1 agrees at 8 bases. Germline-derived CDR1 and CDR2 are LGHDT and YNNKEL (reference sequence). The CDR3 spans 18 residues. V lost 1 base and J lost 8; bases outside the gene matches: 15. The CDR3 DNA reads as TGTGCCAGCAGCCAAGGACCAGGGGGCGTCGGGATGAACGAAAAACTGTTTTTT. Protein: CASSQGPGGVGMNEKLFF.

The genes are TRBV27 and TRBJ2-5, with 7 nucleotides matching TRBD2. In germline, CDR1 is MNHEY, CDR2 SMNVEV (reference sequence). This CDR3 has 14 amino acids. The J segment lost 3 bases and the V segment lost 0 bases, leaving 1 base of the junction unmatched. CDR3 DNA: TGTGCCAGCAGTTTATCCGGGGGGAAAGAGACCCAGTACTTC. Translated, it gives CASSLSGGKETQYF.

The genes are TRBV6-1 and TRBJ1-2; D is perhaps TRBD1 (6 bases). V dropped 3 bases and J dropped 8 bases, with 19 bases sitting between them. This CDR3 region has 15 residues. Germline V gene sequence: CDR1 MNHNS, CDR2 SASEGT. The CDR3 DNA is TGTGCCAGCAGTGACGTCCGGACAGTCCTGTACGGCTACACCTTC. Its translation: CASSDVRTVLYGYTF.

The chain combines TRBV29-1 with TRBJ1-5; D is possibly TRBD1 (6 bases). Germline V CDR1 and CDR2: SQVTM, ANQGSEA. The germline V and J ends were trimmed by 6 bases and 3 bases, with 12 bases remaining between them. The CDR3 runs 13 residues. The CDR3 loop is CSVLTGINQPQHF. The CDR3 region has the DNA TGCAGCGTCCTGACAGGTATCAATCAGCCCCAGCATTTT.

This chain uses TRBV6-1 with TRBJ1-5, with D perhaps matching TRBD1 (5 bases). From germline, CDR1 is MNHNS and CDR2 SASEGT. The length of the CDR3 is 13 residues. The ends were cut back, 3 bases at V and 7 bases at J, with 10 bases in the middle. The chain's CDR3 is CASSDRESQPQHF. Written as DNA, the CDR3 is TGTGCCAGCAGTGACAGGGAAAGCCAGCCCCAGCATTTT.

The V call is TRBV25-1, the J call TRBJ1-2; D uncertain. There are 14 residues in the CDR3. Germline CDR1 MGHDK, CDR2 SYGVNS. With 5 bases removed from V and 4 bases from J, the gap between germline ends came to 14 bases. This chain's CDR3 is CASSYEGVGYGYTF. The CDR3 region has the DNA TGTGCCAGCAGTTATGAGGGCGTAGGCTATGGCTACACCTTC.

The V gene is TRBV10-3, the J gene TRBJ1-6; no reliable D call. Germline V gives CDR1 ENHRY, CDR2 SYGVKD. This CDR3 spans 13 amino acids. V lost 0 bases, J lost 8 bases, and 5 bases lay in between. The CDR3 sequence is CAISESTDSPLHF. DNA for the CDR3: TGTGCCATCAGTGAGTCCACTGATTCACCCCTCCACTTT.

The CDR3 nucleotides read TGTGCCAGCACCTTCAGGACTAATGAAAAACTGTTTTTT. Protein: CASTFRTNEKLFF. The chain joins TRBV7-9 to TRBJ1-4; D is uncertain. Germline CDR1 is SEHNR and CDR2 is FQNEAQ (reference sequence). Trimming took 7 bases from V and 2 from J, leaving 8 bases between them. The CDR3 has 13 amino acids.

The CDR3 nucleotides are TGTGCCAGCAGTCCCGGCACTGAAGCTTTCTTT. Protein: CASSPGTEAFF. The chain couples TRBV6-5 to TRBJ1-1; D gene unclear. V gave up 5 bases and J gave up 4 bases, with 5 bases separating them. The CDR3 contains 11 residues. Germline V gene sequence: CDR1 MNHEY, CDR2 SVGAGI.

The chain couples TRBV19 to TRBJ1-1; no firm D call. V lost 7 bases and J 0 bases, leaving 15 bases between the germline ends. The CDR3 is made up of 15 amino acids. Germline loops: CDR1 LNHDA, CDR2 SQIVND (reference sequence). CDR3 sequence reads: CASKRAGIMNTEAFF. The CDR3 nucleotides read TGTGCCAGTAAGAGGGCTGGCATCATGAACACTGAAGCTTTCTTT.

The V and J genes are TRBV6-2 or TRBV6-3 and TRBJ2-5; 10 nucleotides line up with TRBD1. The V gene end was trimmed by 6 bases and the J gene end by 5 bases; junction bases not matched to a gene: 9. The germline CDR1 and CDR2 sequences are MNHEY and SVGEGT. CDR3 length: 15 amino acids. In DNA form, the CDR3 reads TGTGCCAGCAGCGCCGGACAGGGGGTTTGGGAGACCCAGTACTTC. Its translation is CASSAGQGVWETQYF.

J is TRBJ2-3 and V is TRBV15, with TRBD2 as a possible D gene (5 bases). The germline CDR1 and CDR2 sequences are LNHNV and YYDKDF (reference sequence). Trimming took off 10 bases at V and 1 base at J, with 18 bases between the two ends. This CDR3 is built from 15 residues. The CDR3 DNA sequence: TGTGCCAGTTTGGGAGCGGCCGTGGGCACAGATACGCAGTATTTT. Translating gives CASLGAAVGTDTQYF.

The CDR3 region is CASSLEQGSSYEQYF. The CDR3 DNA reads TGTGCCAGCAGCTTAGAACAGGGGTCCTCCTACGAGCAGTACTTC. V usage is TRBV11-2 and J usage is TRBJ2-7; TRBD1 matches at 7 bases. In germline, CDR1 is SGHAT, CDR2 FQNNGV. Unmatched junction bases numbered 2, after V lost 0 bases and J lost 0 bases. This CDR3 spans 15 amino acids.

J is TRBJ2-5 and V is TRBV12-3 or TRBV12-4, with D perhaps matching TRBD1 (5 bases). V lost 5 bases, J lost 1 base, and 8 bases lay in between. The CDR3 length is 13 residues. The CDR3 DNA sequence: TGTGCCAGCAGTGACAGCGTCCAAGAGACCCAGTACTTC. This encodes CASSDSVQETQYF.

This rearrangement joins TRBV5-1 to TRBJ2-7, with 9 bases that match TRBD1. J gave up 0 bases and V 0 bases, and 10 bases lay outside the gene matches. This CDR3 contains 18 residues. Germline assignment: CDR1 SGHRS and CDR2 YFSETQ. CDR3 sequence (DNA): TGCGCCAGCAGCTTGGCGGGACAGGGAAAGGCAAACTCCTACGAGCAGTACTTC. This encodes CASSLAGQGKANSYEQYF.

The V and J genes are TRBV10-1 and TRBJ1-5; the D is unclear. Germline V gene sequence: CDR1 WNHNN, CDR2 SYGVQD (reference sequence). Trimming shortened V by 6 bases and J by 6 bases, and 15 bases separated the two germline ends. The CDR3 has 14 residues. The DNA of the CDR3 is TGCGCCAGCAGCGAGAGTCGGGGAAGTCAGCCCCAGCATTTT. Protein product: CASSESRGSQPQHF.

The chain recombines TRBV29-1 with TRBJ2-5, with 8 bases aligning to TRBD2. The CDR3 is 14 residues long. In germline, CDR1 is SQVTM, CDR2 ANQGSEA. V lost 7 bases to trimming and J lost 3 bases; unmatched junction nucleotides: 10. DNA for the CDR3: TGCAGCGGGTTACAGCGGGGGCGGAAAGAGACCCAGTACTTC. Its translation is CSGLQRGRKETQYF. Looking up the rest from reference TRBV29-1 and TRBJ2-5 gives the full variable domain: SAVISQKPSRDICQRGTSLTIQCQVDSQVTMMFWYRQQPGQSLTLIATANQGSEATYESGFVIDKFPISRPNLTFSTLTVSNMSPEDSSIYLCSGLQRGRKETQYFGPGTRLLVL.

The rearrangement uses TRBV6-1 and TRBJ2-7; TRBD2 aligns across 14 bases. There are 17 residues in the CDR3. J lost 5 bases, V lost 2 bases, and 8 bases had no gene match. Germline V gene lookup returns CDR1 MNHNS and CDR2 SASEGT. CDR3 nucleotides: TGTGCCAGCAGTGAACTTCGACTAGCGGGGGGGCTGGACGAGCAGTACTTC. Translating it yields CASSELRLAGGLDEQYF.

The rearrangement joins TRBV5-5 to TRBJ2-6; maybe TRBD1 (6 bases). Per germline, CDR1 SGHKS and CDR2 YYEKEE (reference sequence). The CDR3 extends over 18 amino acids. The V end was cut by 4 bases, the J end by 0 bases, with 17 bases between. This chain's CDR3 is CASSTADRSYSGANVLTF. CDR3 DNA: TGTGCCAGCAGCACCGCGGACAGATCTTACTCTGGGGCCAACGTCCTGACTTTC.

The CDR3 DNA follows: TGCGCCAGCAGCCCTTGGCCGGGACAGGCGAACACCGGGGAGCTGTTTTTT. Protein product: CASSPWPGQANTGELFF. The V and J genes are TRBV5-1 and TRBJ2-2; 8 nucleotides line up with TRBD1. The CDR3 is 17 residues long. J was trimmed by 0 bases and V by 4 bases; bases with no gene match: 8. Germline loops: CDR1 SGHRS, CDR2 YFSETQ.

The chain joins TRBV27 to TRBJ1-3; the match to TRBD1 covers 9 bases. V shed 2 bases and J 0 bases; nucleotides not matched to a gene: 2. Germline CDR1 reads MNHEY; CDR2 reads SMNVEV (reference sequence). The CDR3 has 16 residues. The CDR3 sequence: CASSLTGGHSGNTIYF. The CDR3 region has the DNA TGTGCCAGCAGTTTAACAGGGGGCCACTCTGGAAACACCATATATTTT.